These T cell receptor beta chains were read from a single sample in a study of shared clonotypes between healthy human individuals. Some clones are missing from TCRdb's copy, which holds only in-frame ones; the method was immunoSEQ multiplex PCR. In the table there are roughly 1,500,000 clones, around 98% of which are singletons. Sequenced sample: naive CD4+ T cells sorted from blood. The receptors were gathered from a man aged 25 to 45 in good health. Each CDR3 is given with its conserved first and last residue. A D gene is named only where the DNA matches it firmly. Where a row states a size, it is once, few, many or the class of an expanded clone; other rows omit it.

CDR3: CASSLFAAEPSGNTIYF; DNA: TGCGCCAGCAGCTTGTTTGCCGCGGAACCCTCTGGAAACACCATATATTTT; J: TRBJ1-3; D: -; V: TRBV5-1; size: -
CDR3: CASSQDPAGPKTYEQYF; DNA: TGCGCCAGCAGCCAAGATCCCGCGGGACCAAAGACCTACGAGCAGTACTTC; J: TRBJ2-7; D: -; V: TRBV4-1; size: -
CDR3: CASSFNPDPVRTNEKLFF; DNA: TGTGCCAGCAGCTTCAACCCAGATCCGGTTAGAACTAATGAAAAACTGTTTTTT; J: TRBJ1-4; D: -; V: TRBV11-2; size: -
CDR3: CASSRRDIRGEKQFF; DNA: TGTGCCAGCAGCCGACGGGACATACGGGGCGAGAAGCAGTTCTTC; J: TRBJ2-1; D: -; V: TRBV7-8; size: -
CDR3: CASSLVERGGEQFF; DNA: TGCGCCAGCAGCTTGGTCGAGCGGGGAGGCGAGCAGTTCTTC; J: TRBJ2-1; D: TRBD2; V: TRBV5-1; size: -
CDR3: CAISATQGLEGNQPQHF; DNA: TGTGCCATCAGTGCGACACAGGGGTTGGAGGGCAATCAGCCCCAGCATTTT; J: TRBJ1-5; D: TRBD1; V: TRBV10-3; size: -
CDR3: CASSRTQSSGSFYEQYF; DNA: TGCGCCAGCAGCCGAACCCAATCTAGCGGGAGCTTCTACGAGCAGTACTTC; J: TRBJ2-7; D: TRBD2; V: TRBV4-3; size: -
CDR3: CASSIYGGRGTGELFF; DNA: TGTGCCAGCAGTATCTACGGGGGGCGAGGCACCGGGGAGCTGTTTTTT; J: TRBJ2-2; D: -; V: TRBV6-6; size: -
CDR3: CASSWTSGNEQFF; DNA: TGCGCCAGCAGTTGGACTAGCGGCAATGAGCAGTTCTTC; J: TRBJ2-1; D: TRBD2; V: TRBV5-1; size: -
CDR3: CASSLTPTMGQPQHF; DNA: TGTGCCAGCAGCTTAACCCCTACCATGGGGCAGCCCCAGCATTTT; J: TRBJ1-5; D: -; V: TRBV7-8; size: -
CDR3: CASSKVYQTVNYNEQFF; DNA: TGTGCCAGTAGTAAGGTATATCAGACAGTAAACTACAATGAGCAGTTCTTC; J: TRBJ2-1; D: -; V: TRBV19; size: -
CDR3: CASSLQETSYEQYF; DNA: TGTGCCAGCAGCTTACAAGAGACCTCCTACGAGCAGTACTTC; J: TRBJ2-7; D: -; V: TRBV7-8; size: -
CDR3: CASSFLTGDEQFF; DNA: TGTGCCAGCAGTTTCCTTACAGGGGATGAGCAGTTCTTC; J: TRBJ2-1; D: TRBD1; V: TRBV28; size: -
CDR3: CASSAGTSGSDTQYF; DNA: TGTGCCAGCAGTGCCGGGACTAGTGGCTCAGATACGCAGTATTTT; J: TRBJ2-3; D: TRBD2; V: TRBV6-4; size: -
CDR3: CASSMAGEQFF; DNA: TGTGCCAGTAGTATGGCTGGGGAGCAGTTCTTC; J: TRBJ2-1; D: -; V: TRBV19; size: -
CDR3: CASSSTGTGSWPQHF; DNA: TGTGCCAGCTCATCCACCGGGACAGGTTCTTGGCCCCAGCATTTT; J: TRBJ1-5; D: TRBD1; V: TRBV18; size: -
CDR3: CASSFTSGSPNEQFF; DNA: TGCGCCAGCAGCTTCACTAGCGGGAGTCCTAATGAGCAGTTCTTC; J: TRBJ2-1; D: TRBD2; V: TRBV5-1; size: -
CDR3: CAISEGQGAYNEQFF; DNA: TGTGCCATCAGTGAGGGACAGGGGGCCTACAATGAGCAGTTCTTC; J: TRBJ2-1; D: TRBD1; V: TRBV10-3; size: -
CDR3: CASSLGGRNSGNTIYF; DNA: TGTGCCAGCAGCTTGGGGGGACGGAACTCTGGAAACACCATATATTTT; J: TRBJ1-3; D: -; V: TRBV5-4; size: -
CDR3: CASSQDPSGSSYNEQFF; DNA: TGTGCCAGCAGCCAAGATCCCAGCGGGAGCTCCTACAATGAGCAGTTCTTC; J: TRBJ2-1; D: TRBD2; V: TRBV14; size: -
CDR3: CASSLGKGSGIRTDTQYF; DNA: TGTGCCAGCAGCTTAGGGAAGGGTAGCGGGATTCGCACAGATACGCAGTATTTT; J: TRBJ2-3; D: TRBD2; V: TRBV7-8; size: -
CDR3: CASSSEYEQYF; DNA: TGCGCCAGCAGCTCCGAATACGAGCAGTACTTC; J: TRBJ2-7; D: -; V: TRBV5-1; size: -
CDR3: CASSRGLAGDLGTQYF; DNA: TGCGCCAGCAGCCGGGGACTAGCGGGAGATCTAGGGACCCAGTACTTC; J: TRBJ2-5; D: TRBD2; V: TRBV5-1; size: -
CDR3: CAIQPRDIMNTEAFF; DNA: TGTGCCATCCAACCTCGGGACATTATGAACACTGAAGCTTTCTTT; J: TRBJ1-1; D: -; V: TRBV10-3; size: -
CDR3: CASSFRDRGLDEKLFF; DNA: TGCGCCAGCAGCTTCCGGGACAGGGGGCTGGATGAAAAACTGTTTTTT; J: TRBJ1-4; D: TRBD1; V: TRBV5-1; size: -
CDR3: CASSSRQNYEQYF; DNA: TGTGCCAGCAGCTCTAGACAGAACTACGAGCAGTACTTC; J: TRBJ2-7; D: -; V: TRBV5-4; size: -
CDR3: CASSQEGRGNQPQHF; DNA: TGTGCCAGCAGCCAAGAAGGCAGGGGCAATCAGCCCCAGCATTTT; J: TRBJ1-5; D: -; V: TRBV4-2; size: -
CDR3: CASSEAWGSRGWDEQFF; DNA: TGTGCCAGCAGTGAAGCTTGGGGCAGCCGGGGATGGGATGAGCAGTTCTTC; J: TRBJ2-1; D: -; V: TRBV6-1; size: -
CDR3: CATSRPEGRPEYF; DNA: TGTGCCACCAGCAGACCCGAGGGGAGACCCGAGTACTTC; J: TRBJ2-5; D: -; V: TRBV15; size: -
CDR3: CATSRALGTSGRRQTQYF; DNA: TGTGCCACCAGCAGAGCTCTCGGGACTAGCGGGAGGCGGCAGACCCAGTACTTC; J: TRBJ2-5; D: TRBD2; V: TRBV15; size: -
CDR3: CASSPARLAVEQYF; DNA: TGTGCCAGCTCACCAGCGAGACTAGCGGTCGAGCAGTACTTC; J: TRBJ2-7; D: TRBD2; V: TRBV18; size: -
CDR3: CASSEVEGHTIYF; DNA: TGTGCCAGCAGTGAAGTAGAGGGGCACACCATATATTTT; J: TRBJ1-3; D: -; V: TRBV2; size: -
CDR3: CASGQPGIPGELFF; DNA: TGTGCCAGCGGCCAACCGGGGATACCCGGGGAGCTGTTTTTT; J: TRBJ2-2; D: -; V: TRBV28; size: -
CDR3: CASSVGPGALFEAFF; DNA: TGTGCCAGCAGCGTAGGTCCAGGAGCCTTGTTTGAAGCTTTCTTT; J: TRBJ1-1; D: -; V: TRBV9; size: -
CDR3: CASSSGRFYEQYF; DNA: TGTGCCAGCAGCTCAGGGAGGTTCTACGAGCAGTACTTC; J: TRBJ2-7; D: -; V: TRBV7-8; size: -
CDR3: CASSIRTGTVYSNQPQHF; DNA: TGTGCCAGTAGTATACGAACCGGGACAGTTTATAGCAATCAGCCCCAGCATTTT; J: TRBJ1-5; D: TRBD1; V: TRBV19; size: once
CDR3: CASSPGAGNYEQYF; DNA: TGCGCCAGCAGTCCTGGAGCCGGAAACTACGAGCAGTACTTC; J: TRBJ2-7; D: -; V: TRBV5-1; size: -
CDR3: CASSYKPLRVETEAFF; DNA: TGTGCCAGCAGCTATAAGCCCCTCAGGGTCGAAACTGAAGCTTTCTTT; J: TRBJ1-1; D: -; V: TRBV7-9; size: -
CDR3: CAWRREGQTQYF; DNA: TGTGCCTGGAGGCGGGAGGGGCAGACCCAGTACTTC; J: TRBJ2-5; D: TRBD2; V: TRBV30; size: -
CDR3: CASSLYRLAGQNEQFF; DNA: TGTGCCAGCAGCTTATATCGACTAGCGGGGCAAAATGAGCAGTTCTTC; J: TRBJ2-1; D: TRBD2; V: TRBV7-8; size: once
CDR3: CASSPGSQVGYGYTF; DNA: TGTGCCAGCTCACCAGGAAGCCAGGTCGGATATGGCTACACCTTC; J: TRBJ1-2; D: -; V: TRBV18; size: -